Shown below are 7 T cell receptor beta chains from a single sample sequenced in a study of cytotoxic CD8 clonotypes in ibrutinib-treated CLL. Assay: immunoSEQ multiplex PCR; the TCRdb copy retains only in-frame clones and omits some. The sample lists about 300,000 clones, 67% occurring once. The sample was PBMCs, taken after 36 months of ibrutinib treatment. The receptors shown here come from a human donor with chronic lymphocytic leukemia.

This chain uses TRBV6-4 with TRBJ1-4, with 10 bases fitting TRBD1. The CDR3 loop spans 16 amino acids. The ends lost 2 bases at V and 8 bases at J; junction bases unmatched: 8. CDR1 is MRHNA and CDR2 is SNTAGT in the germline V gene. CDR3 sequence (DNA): TGTGCCAGCAGTGACCCGTGGGACAGGGGCGACGAAAAACTGTTTTTT. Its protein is CASSDPWDRGDEKLFF.

The DNA of the CDR3 is TGTGCCAGCTCACAGACAGGGGGCTGGGTAGGGAACACTGAAGCTTTCTTT. Its protein product is CASSQTGGWVGNTEAFF. The rearrangement links TRBV18 to TRBJ1-1; 10 bases agree with TRBD1. The CDR3 extends over 17 amino acids. Per the germline V gene, CDR1 is KGHSH and CDR2 is LQKENI. Trimming cost V 4 bases and J 1 base; bases outside gene matches: 9.

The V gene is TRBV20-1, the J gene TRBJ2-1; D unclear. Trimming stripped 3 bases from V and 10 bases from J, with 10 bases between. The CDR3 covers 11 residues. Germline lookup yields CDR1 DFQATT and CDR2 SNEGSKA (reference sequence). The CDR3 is CSASSDQEQFF. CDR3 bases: TGCAGTGCTAGCTCCGACCAAGAGCAGTTCTTC.

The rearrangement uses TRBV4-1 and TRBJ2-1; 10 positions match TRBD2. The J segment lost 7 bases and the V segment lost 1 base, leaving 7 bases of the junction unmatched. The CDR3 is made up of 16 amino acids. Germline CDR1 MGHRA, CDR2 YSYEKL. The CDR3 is CASSQVRSSGSNEQFF. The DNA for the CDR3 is TGCGCCAGCAGCCAAGTTAGGTCTAGCGGGAGTAATGAGCAGTTCTTC.

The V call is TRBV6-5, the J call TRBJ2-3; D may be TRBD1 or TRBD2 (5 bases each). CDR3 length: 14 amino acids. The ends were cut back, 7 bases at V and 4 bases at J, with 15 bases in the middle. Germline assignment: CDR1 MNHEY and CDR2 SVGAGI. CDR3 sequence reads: CASKEGVGADTQYF. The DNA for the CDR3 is TGTGCCAGCAAAGAGGGAGTAGGGGCAGATACGCAGTATTTT.

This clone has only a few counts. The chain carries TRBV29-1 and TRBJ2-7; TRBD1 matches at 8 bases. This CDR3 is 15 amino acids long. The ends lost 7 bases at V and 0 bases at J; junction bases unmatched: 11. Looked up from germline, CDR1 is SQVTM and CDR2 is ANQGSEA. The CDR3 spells CSAYTDRGSSYEQYF. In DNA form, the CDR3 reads TGCAGCGCCTACACAGACAGGGGAAGCTCCTACGAGCAGTACTTC.

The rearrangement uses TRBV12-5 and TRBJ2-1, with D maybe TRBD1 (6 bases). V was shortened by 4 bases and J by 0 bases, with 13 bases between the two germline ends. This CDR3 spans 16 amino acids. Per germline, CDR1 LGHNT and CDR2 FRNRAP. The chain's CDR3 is CASGSRQASSYNEQFF. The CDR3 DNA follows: TGTGCTAGTGGTTCGCGACAGGCCTCCTCCTACAATGAGCAGTTCTTC.